The clone carrying this TCR beta chain was detected ten times or more. This record belongs to a study of early T cells in non-severe SARS-CoV-2 infection. As for the study in general: Sequencing used unsorted whole-blood bulk RNA, so chains lack pairing.

Molecules of cDNA were individually given unique molecular identifiers that were attached to them. From the 5' RACE reads, TCRdb called clonotypes with MiXCR, one entry per CDR3 protein. The sample lists tens of thousands of distinct CDR3 sequences; roughly 5.7% were seen once. Germline-derived CDR1 and CDR2 are ENHRY and SYGVKD. This CDR3 comprises 15 residues. V shed 6 bases and J 2 bases; nucleotides not matched to a gene: 6. This sequence was found in an adult who was a healthcare worker with PCR-confirmed SARS-CoV-2 infection or an uninfected control (not recorded which). V and J are TRBV10-3 and TRBJ2-5; 10 positions agree with TRBD2. The sample was whole blood, taken at baseline. As DNA, the CDR3 is TGTGCCATCAGCCCCGGGACTAGCGCGCAAGAGACCCAGTACTTC. Amino acid sequence: CAISPGTSAQETQYF.